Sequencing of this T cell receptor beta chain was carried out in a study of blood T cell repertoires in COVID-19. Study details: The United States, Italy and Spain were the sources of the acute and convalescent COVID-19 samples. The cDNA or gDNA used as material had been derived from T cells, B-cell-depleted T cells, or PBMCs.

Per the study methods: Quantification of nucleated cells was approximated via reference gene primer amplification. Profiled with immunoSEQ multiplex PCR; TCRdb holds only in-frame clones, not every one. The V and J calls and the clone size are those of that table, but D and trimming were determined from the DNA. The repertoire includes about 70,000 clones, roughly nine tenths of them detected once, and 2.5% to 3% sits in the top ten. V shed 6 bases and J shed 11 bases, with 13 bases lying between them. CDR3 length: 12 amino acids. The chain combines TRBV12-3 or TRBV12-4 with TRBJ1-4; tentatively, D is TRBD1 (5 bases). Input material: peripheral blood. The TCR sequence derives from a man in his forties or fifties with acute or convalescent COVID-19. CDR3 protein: CASSDRGRKLFF. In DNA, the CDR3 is TGTGCCAGCAGCGACCGGGGGAGGAAACTGTTTTTT.